These T cell receptor beta chains were read from a single sample in a study of blood T cell repertoires in COVID-19. Only in-frame clones appear in the TCRdb table, and some are missing; sequencing was by immunoSEQ multiplex PCR. The top ten clones hold about 2% of a sample with about 310,000 clones, about 85% of them seen once. Input material: PBMCs or T cells enriched from blood (not recorded which). These receptors came from a woman aged 25 to 39 who had been exposed to COVID-19. Both conserved end residues are part of each CDR3. D genes are given only for firm matches. The size entry is marked missing in some rows and otherwise reads once, few, many or a size class.

cdr3_length,v_call,j_call,clone_size,d_call,cdr3_aa,cdr3_nt
15,TRBV7-9,TRBJ1-5,NA,TRBD1,CASSSGQHSNQPQHF,TGTGCCAGCAGCTCGGGACAGCATAGCAATCAGCCCCAGCATTTT
15,TRBV10-1,TRBJ1-1,NA,TRBD1,CASSESGQGVAEAFF,TGCGCCAGCAGTGAGTCGGGACAGGGCGTCGCTGAAGCTTTCTTT
15,TRBV18,TRBJ2-3,NA,TRBD1,CASSPGQPSTDTQYF,TGTGCCAGCTCACCGGGACAGCCTAGCACAGATACGCAGTATTTT
16,TRBV5-4,TRBJ1-6,NA,NA,CASSSRTNTNNSPLHF,TGTGCCAGCAGCTCAAGGACAAACACCAATAATTCACCCCTCCACTTT
15,TRBV6-5,TRBJ1-2,NA,NA,CASTSNQLQVYGYTF,TGTGCCAGCACTTCCAACCAACTCCAGGTTTATGGCTACACCTTC
19,TRBV3-1/TRBV3-2,TRBJ2-3,NA,TRBD2,CASSQEGTSGGAITDTQYF,TGTGCCAGCAGCCAAGAAGGGACTAGCGGGGGGGCCATAACAGATACGCAGTATTTT
14,TRBV28,TRBJ2-7,NA,NA,CASSPQQGGYEQYF,TGTGCCAGCAGCCCGCAGCAGGGGGGCTACGAGCAGTACTTC
16,TRBV3-1/TRBV3-2,TRBJ2-7,NA,TRBD2,CASSQDWGGKPYEQYF,TGTGCCAGCAGCCAAGATTGGGGGGGGAAGCCCTACGAGCAGTACTTC
15,TRBV5-1,TRBJ2-7,NA,TRBD1,CASSPDGTGAYEQYF,TGCGCCAGCAGCCCAGACGGGACAGGGGCCTACGAGCAGTACTTC
13,TRBV6-5,TRBJ1-2,NA,NA,CASSRQTNYGYTF,TGTGCCAGCAGCAGGCAGACTAACTATGGCTACACCTTC
19,TRBV11-2,TRBJ1-1,few,NA,CASSLGTQGGYSMNTEAFF,TGTGCCAGCAGCTTAGGTACCCAGGGAGGGTACTCGATGAACACTGAAGCTTTCTTT
14,TRBV2,TRBJ1-2,NA,TRBD1,CASRHGQGNYGYTF,TGTGCCAGCAGGCATGGACAGGGGAACTATGGCTACACCTTC
15,TRBV5-1,TRBJ1-5,few,NA,CASSWGEAGNQPQHF,TGCGCCAGCAGCTGGGGGGAGGCGGGCAATCAGCCCCAGCATTTT
16,TRBV9,TRBJ1-6,NA,NA,CASRPGGSGDGSPLHF,TGTGCCAGCAGACCCGGCGGATCAGGGGACGGTTCACCCCTCCACTTT
19,TRBV7-3,TRBJ2-3,NA,TRBD2,CASSSNHVAGVIVTDTQYF,TGTGCCAGCAGCTCTAATCATGTCGCGGGGGTGATTGTCACAGATACGCAGTATTTT
13,TRBV3-1/TRBV3-2,TRBJ1-1,NA,NA,CASSQGQGIEAFF,TGTGCCAGCAGCCAAGGGCAGGGGATTGAAGCTTTCTTT
15,TRBV7-8,TRBJ1-2,NA,NA,CASSLGTGQVYGYTF,TGTGCCAGCAGCTTAGGCACCGGACAAGTCTATGGCTACACCTTC
12,TRBV29-1,TRBJ1-1,NA,NA,CSVGGGSTPAFF,TGCAGCGTTGGGGGGGGTTCTACGCCAGCTTTCTTT
14,TRBV30,TRBJ1-5,NA,NA,CAWSVRGPNQPQHF,TGTGCCTGGAGTGTACGGGGTCCCAATCAGCCCCAGCATTTT
11,TRBV20-1,TRBJ2-1,NA,NA,CSASRIHEQFF,TGCAGTGCTTCCAGGATACATGAGCAGTTCTTC
16,TRBV5-1,TRBJ2-1,NA,TRBD1,CASSPPGQGSYNEQFF,TGCGCCAGCAGCCCCCCGGGACAGGGCTCCTACAATGAGCAGTTCTTC
15,TRBV6-5,TRBJ1-2,few,NA,CASTITGYLNYGYTF,TGTGCCAGCACCATAACAGGGTATTTGAACTATGGCTACACCTTC
15,TRBV2,TRBJ2-7,NA,TRBD2,CASRVRLAGSYEQYF,TGTGCCAGCAGGGTCAGACTAGCGGGATCCTACGAGCAGTACTTC
16,TRBV15,TRBJ1-3,NA,NA,CATSRVLMGSGNTIYF,TGTGCCACCAGCAGAGTGTTAATGGGGAGCGGAAACACCATATATTTT
14,TRBV7-3,TRBJ2-1,NA,TRBD1,CASSLRQGTNEQFF,TGTGCCAGCAGCCTTCGACAGGGGACCAATGAGCAGTTCTTC
15,TRBV24-1,TRBJ2-1,NA,TRBD1,CATSGGQGIINEQFF,TGTGCCACCAGTGGGGGACAGGGTATAATTAATGAGCAGTTCTTC
15,TRBV7-2,TRBJ2-1,NA,TRBD2,CASSLRGLGDNEQFF,TGTGCCAGCAGCTTACGAGGACTAGGCGACAATGAGCAGTTCTTC
12,TRBV2,TRBJ2-5,NA,NA,CATGQPQETQYF,TGTGCCACGGGACAACCTCAAGAGACCCAGTACTTC
16,TRBV19,TRBJ1-1,once,TRBD1,CASSKGTGGRTTEAFF,TGTGCCAGTTCTAAGGGGACAGGGGGCCGGACCACTGAAGCTTTCTTT
16,TRBV5-5,TRBJ1-4,NA,NA,CASSLTPKSTNEKLFF,TGTGCCAGCAGCTTGACACCCAAATCAACTAATGAAAAACTGTTTTTT
14,TRBV28,TRBJ1-2,NA,TRBD1,CASSLGTGNYGYTF,TGTGCCAGCAGTCTAGGGACAGGGAACTATGGCTACACCTTC
18,TRBV2,TRBJ2-3,NA,TRBD2,CASSKKPAGTYSTDTQYF,TGTGCCAGCAGCAAAAAGCCAGCGGGGACTTATTCCACAGATACGCAGTATTTT
13,TRBV30,TRBJ1-1,NA,NA,CAWRRGMNTEAFF,TGTGCCTGGAGACGGGGAATGAACACTGAAGCTTTCTTT
15,TRBV30,TRBJ2-1,NA,NA,CAWSTWRGDVQEQFF,TGTGCCTGGTCCACATGGCGGGGTGACGTTCAAGAGCAGTTCTTC
15,TRBV5-4,TRBJ1-6,NA,NA,CASSLSGQGHRTLHF,TGTGCCAGCAGCTTGTCGGGTCAGGGACATCGCACCCTCCACTTT
17,TRBV19,TRBJ2-3,NA,TRBD2,CASSTLAGGWDTDTQYF,TGTGCCAGTAGTACACTAGCGGGAGGATGGGACACAGATACGCAGTATTTT
15,TRBV27,TRBJ2-1,NA,NA,CASSSRPSSYNEQFF,TGTGCCAGCAGTTCTCGCCCGAGCTCCTACAATGAGCAGTTCTTC
18,TRBV10-1,TRBJ2-5,NA,TRBD2,CASSGPGGPAGPQETQYF,TGCGCCAGCAGTGGCCCAGGCGGACCAGCGGGGCCTCAAGAGACCCAGTACTTC
15,TRBV7-2,TRBJ1-6,NA,NA,CASSTLRGYNSPLHF,TGTGCCAGCAGCACCCTTAGAGGGTATAATTCACCCCTCCACTTT
17,TRBV2,TRBJ2-7,NA,NA,CASSDQSLALKTYEQYF,TGTGCCAGCAGTGATCAGTCTCTAGCTCTAAAAACCTACGAGCAGTACTTC
17,TRBV30,TRBJ1-1,once,NA,CAWSQINPRPGETEAFF,TGTGCCTGGAGTCAGATTAACCCTCGGCCGGGAGAGACTGAAGCTTTCTTT
13,TRBV27,TRBJ2-7,NA,NA,CASSLQESYEQYF,TGTGCCAGCAGTTTACAGGAAAGCTACGAGCAGTACTTC
15,TRBV28,TRBJ1-2,once,NA,CASSFHEGGGAYYTF,TGTGCCAGCAGTTTTCATGAGGGAGGAGGGGCATACTACACCTTC
14,TRBV2,TRBJ1-4,once,TRBD1,CASTKDRANEKLFF,TGTGCCAGCACCAAAGACAGGGCTAATGAAAAACTGTTTTTT
17,TRBV9,TRBJ2-1,NA,NA,CASSAPWRDRSYNEQFF,TGTGCCAGCAGCGCCCCCTGGAGGGATCGCTCCTACAATGAGCAGTTCTTC
14,TRBV27,TRBJ1-2,NA,NA,CASSFSGGHWGYTF,TGTGCCAGCAGTTTTTCGGGGGGGCACTGGGGCTACACCTTC
14,TRBV19,TRBJ1-2,NA,TRBD1,CASSDTGGKYGYTF,TGTGCCAGTAGTGATACAGGGGGAAAATATGGCTACACCTTC
18,TRBV6-2/TRBV6-3,TRBJ2-5,once,TRBD1,CASSYSLRRTGATETQYF,TGTGCCAGCAGTTACTCCCTACGCCGGACAGGGGCAACGGAGACCCAGTACTTC
15,TRBV18,TRBJ2-3,NA,NA,CASSPEGQRTDTQYF,TGTGCCAGCTCACCGGAGGGTCAGCGGACAGATACGCAGTATTTT
15,TRBV7-3,TRBJ1-2,once,TRBD1,CASSPTTGGGYGYTF,TGTGCCAGCAGCCCTACGACAGGGGGTGGCTATGGCTACACCTTC
16,TRBV30,TRBJ2-1,NA,NA,CAWSTAGASFYNEQFF,TGTGCCTGGAGTACCGCGGGGGCAAGTTTCTACAATGAGCAGTTCTTC
16,TRBV7-8,TRBJ2-5,NA,TRBD2,CASSLRAGVLRETQYF,TGTGCCAGCAGCTTGCGGGCGGGGGTTCTAAGGGAGACCCAGTACTTC
18,TRBV13,TRBJ1-4,NA,TRBD1,CASSLAPDRGLGNEKLFF,TGTGCCAGCAGCTTAGCCCCCGACAGGGGGCTAGGTAATGAAAAACTGTTTTTT